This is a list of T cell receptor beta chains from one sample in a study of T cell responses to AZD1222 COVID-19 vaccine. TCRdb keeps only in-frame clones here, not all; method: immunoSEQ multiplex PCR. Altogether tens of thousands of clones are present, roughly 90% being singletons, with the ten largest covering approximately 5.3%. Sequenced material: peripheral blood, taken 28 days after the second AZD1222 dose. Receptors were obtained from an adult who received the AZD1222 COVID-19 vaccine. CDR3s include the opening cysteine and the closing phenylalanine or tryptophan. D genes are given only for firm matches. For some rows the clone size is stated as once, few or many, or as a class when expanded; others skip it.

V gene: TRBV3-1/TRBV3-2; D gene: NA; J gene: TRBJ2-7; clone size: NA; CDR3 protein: CASSQVIGTSYEQYF; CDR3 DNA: TGTGCCAGCAGCCAAGTTATTGGCACCTCCTACGAGCAGTACTTC
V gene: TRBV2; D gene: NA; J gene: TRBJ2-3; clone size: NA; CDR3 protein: CASSEGLAIDTQYF; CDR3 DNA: TGTGCCAGCAGTGAGGGGTTAGCGATAGATACGCAGTATTTT
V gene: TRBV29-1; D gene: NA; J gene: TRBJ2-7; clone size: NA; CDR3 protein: CSVATKEAGEQYF; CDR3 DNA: TGCAGCGTTGCGACGAAGGAGGCGGGGGAGCAGTACTTC
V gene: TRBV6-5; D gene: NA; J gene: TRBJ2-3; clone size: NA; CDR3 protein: CASSYSGIGTDTQYF; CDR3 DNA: TGTGCCAGCAGTTACTCAGGGATCGGCACAGATACGCAGTATTTT
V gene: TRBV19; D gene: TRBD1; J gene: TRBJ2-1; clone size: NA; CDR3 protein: CASSIDHSQDRGYNEQFF; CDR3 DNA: TGTGCCAGTAGTATAGATCATTCGCAGGACAGGGGCTACAATGAGCAGTTCTTC
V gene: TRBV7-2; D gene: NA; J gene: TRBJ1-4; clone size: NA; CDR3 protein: CASSLVGPGEKLFF; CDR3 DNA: TGTGCCAGCAGCTTAGTGGGCCCGGGTGAAAAACTGTTTTTT
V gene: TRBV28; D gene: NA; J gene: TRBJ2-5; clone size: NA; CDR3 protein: CASRPGPTQETQYF; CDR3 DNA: TGTGCCAGCAGACCCGGGCCCACTCAAGAGACCCAGTACTTC
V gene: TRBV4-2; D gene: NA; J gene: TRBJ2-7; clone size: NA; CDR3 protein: CASSQETAGDSYEQYF; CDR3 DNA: TGTGCCAGCAGCCAAGAAACAGCGGGTGACTCCTACGAGCAGTACTTC
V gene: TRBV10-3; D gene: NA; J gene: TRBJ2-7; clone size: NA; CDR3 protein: CAISESRGAGKNYEQYF; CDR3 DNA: TGTGCCATCAGTGAGTCACGAGGGGCCGGGAAAAACTACGAGCAGTACTTC
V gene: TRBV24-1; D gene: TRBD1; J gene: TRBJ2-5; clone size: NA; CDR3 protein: CATSPGTGGGETQYF; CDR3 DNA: TGTGCCACCAGTCCCGGGACAGGGGGCGGGGAGACCCAGTACTTC
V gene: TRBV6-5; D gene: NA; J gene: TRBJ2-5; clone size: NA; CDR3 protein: CASSLVIQYF; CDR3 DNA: TGTGCCAGTTCTTTAGTGATCCAGTACTTC
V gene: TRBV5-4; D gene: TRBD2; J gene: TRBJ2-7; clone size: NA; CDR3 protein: CASSALAGGPIGPDEQYF; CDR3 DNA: TGTGCCAGCAGCGCCCTAGCGGGAGGGCCAATAGGCCCCGACGAGCAGTACTTC
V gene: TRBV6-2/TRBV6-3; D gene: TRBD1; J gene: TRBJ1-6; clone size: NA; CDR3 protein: CASSPGQGNSPLHF; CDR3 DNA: TGTGCCAGCAGCCCGGGACAGGGGAATTCACCCCTCCACTTT
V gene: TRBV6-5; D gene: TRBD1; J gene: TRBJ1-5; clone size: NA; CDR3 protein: CASRAGQSNQPQHF; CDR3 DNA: TGTGCCAGCAGGGCGGGACAGTCCAATCAGCCCCAGCATTTT
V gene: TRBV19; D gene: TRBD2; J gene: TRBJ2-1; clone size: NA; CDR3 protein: CASRASGKSVYEQFF; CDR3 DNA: TGTGCCAGTAGGGCCAGCGGGAAGTCTGTTTATGAGCAGTTCTTC
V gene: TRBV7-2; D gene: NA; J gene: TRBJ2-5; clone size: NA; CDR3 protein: CASSRQGSAGYTQYF; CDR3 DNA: TGTGCCAGCAGCCGCCAAGGATCCGCCGGGTATACCCAGTACTTC
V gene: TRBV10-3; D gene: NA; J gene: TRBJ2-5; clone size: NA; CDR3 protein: CAISESGSQETQYF; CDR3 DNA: TGTGCCATCAGTGAGTCTGGTAGCCAAGAGACCCAGTACTTC
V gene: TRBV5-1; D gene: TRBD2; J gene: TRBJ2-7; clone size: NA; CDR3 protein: CASRSAGGPQYEQYF; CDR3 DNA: TGCGCCAGCCGATCGGCGGGAGGGCCGCAGTACGAGCAGTACTTC
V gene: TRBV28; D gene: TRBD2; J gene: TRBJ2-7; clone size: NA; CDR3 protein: CASSLTLAGASFYEQYF; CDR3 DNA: TGTGCCAGCAGTTTAACCCTAGCGGGGGCCTCTTTCTACGAGCAGTACTTC
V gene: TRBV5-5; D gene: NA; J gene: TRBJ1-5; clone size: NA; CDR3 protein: CASSLRQGGQPQHF; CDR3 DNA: TGTGCCAGCAGCTTGCGGCAGGGCGGTCAGCCCCAGCATTTT
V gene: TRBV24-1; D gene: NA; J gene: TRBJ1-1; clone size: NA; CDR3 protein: CATSVAANTEAFF; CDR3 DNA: TGTGCCACCAGTGTGGCGGCGAACACTGAAGCTTTCTTT
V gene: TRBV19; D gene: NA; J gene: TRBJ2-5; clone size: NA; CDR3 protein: CASSRSVQETQYF; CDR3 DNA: TGTGCCAGTAGTAGGTCAGTACAAGAGACCCAGTACTTC
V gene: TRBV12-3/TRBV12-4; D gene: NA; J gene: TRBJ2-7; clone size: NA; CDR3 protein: CASSFGTGKEQYF; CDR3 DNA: TGTGCCAGCAGTTTTGGCACAGGGAAGGAGCAGTACTTC
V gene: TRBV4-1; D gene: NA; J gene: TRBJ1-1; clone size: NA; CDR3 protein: CASSQLGLNTEAFF; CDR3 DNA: TGCGCCAGCAGCCAACTGGGGCTGAACACTGAAGCTTTCTTT
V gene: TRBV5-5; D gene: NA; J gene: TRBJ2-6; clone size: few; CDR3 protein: CASSPTTGSSGANVLTF; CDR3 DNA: TGTGCCAGCAGCCCAACTACAGGGAGCTCTGGGGCCAACGTCCTGACTTTC
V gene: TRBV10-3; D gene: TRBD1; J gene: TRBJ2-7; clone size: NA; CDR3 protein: CAISESAWAGGLAEQYF; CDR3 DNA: TGTGCCATCAGTGAGTCGGCTTGGGCAGGGGGTCTCGCCGAGCAGTACTTC
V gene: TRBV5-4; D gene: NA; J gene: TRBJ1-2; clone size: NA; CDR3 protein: CASSLDNLYGYTF; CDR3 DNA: TGTGCCAGCAGCTTGGACAACCTCTATGGCTACACCTTC
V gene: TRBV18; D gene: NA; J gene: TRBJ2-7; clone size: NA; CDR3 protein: CASSPGFGNEQYF; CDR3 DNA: TGTGCCAGCTCACCAGGGTTCGGAAACGAGCAGTACTTC
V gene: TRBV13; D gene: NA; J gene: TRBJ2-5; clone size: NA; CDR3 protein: CASSFGGRGTPNRETQYF; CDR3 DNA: TGTGCCAGCAGCTTTGGGGGACGCGGGACTCCAAATAGGGAGACCCAGTACTTC
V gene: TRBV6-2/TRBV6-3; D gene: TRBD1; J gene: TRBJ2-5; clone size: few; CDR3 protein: CASSRTGPQETQYF; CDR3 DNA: TGTGCCAGCAGTCGGACAGGGCCCCAAGAGACCCAGTACTTC
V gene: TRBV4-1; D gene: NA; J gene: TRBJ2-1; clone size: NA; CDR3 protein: CASSLWTEVPTNEQFF; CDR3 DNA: TGCGCCAGCAGCCTCTGGACTGAAGTCCCCACTAATGAGCAGTTCTTC
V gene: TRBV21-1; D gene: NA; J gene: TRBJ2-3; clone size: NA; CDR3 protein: CASSFQKGGGSSTDTQYF; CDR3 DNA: TGTGCCAGCAGCTTTCAAAAGGGGGGAGGGTCTAGCACAGATACGCAGTATTTT
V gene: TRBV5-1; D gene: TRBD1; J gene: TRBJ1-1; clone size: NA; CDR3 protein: CASSFTPGQQDLNTEAFF; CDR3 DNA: TGCGCCAGCAGCTTTACACCGGGACAGCAGGATTTGAACACTGAAGCTTTCTTT
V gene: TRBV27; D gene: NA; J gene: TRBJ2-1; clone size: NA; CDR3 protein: CASSLSPGSYNEQFF; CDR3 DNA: TGTGCCAGCAGTTTATCTCCAGGATCCTACAATGAGCAGTTCTTC
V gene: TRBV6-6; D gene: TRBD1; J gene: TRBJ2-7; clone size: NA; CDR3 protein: CASTTGTGYYEQYF; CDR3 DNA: TGTGCCAGCACCACAGGGACAGGGTACTACGAGCAGTACTTC
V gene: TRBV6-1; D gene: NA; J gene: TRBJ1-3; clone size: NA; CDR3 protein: CASSELRGDGNTIYF; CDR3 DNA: TGTGCCAGCAGTGAATTAAGGGGGGATGGAAACACCATATATTTT
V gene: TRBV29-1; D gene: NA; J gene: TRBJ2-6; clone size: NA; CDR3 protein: CSVESGDNVLTF; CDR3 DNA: TGCAGCGTTGAATCCGGGGACAACGTCCTGACTTTC
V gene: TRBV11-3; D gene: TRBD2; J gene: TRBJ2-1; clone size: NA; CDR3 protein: CASSSSGSYNEQFF; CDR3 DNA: TGTGCCAGCAGCTCAAGCGGGAGCTACAATGAGCAGTTCTTC
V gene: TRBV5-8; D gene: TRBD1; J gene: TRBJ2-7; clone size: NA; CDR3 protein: CASSLRDRGDEQYF; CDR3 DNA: TGTGCCAGCAGCTTGAGGGACAGAGGGGACGAGCAGTACTTC
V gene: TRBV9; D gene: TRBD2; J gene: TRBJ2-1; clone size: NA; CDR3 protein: CASSSLAGTSYNEQFF; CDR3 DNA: TGTGCCAGCAGCTCCCTAGCGGGTACCTCCTACAATGAGCAGTTCTTC
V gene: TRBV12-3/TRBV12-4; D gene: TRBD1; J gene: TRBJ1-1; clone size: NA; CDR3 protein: CASNRQGYTEAFF; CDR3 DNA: TGTGCCAGCAACCGACAGGGCTACACTGAAGCTTTCTTT
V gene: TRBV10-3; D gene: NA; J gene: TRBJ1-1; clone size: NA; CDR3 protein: CAISEGDISNTEAFF; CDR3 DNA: TGTGCCATCAGTGAGGGGGACATTTCGAACACTGAAGCTTTCTTT
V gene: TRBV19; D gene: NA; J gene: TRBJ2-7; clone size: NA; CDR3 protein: CASSLRGYYEQYF; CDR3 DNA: TGTGCCAGTAGTCTTCGAGGGTACTACGAGCAGTACTTC
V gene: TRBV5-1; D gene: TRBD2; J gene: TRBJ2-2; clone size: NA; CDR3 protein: CASSLTGGGASGELFF; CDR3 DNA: TGCGCCAGCAGCTTGACTGGCGGGGGGGCCTCCGGGGAGCTGTTTTTT
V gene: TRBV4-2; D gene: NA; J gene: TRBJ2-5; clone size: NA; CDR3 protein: CASRRFSHQETQYF; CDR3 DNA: TGTGCCAGCAGACGGTTCTCGCACCAAGAGACCCAGTACTTC
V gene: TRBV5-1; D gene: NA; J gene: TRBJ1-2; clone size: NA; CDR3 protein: CASRVDQGLGGYGYTF; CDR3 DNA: TGCGCCAGCAGAGTTGATCAGGGGCTGGGCGGCTATGGCTACACCTTC
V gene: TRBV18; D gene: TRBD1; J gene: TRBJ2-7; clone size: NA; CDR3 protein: CASSTIETGGMNEQYF; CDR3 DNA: TGTGCCAGCTCAACTATTGAGACAGGGGGCATGAACGAGCAGTACTTC
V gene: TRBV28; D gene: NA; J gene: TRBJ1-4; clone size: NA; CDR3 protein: CASSLREKLFF; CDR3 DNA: TGTGCCAGCAGTTTAAGGGAAAAACTGTTTTTT
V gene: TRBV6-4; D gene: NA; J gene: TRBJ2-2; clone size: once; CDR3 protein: CASSDGPWGTGELFF; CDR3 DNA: TGTGCCAGCAGTGACGGTCCTTGGGGCACCGGGGAGCTGTTTTTT
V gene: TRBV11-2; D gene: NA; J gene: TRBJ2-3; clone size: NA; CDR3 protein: CASSPGQISTDTQYF; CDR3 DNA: TGTGCCAGCAGCCCAGGACAGATTAGCACAGATACGCAGTATTTT
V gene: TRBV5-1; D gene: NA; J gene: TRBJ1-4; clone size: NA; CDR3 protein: CASSLARGDEKLFF; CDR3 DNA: TGCGCCAGCAGCTTGGCCAGGGGTGACGAAAAACTGTTTTTT
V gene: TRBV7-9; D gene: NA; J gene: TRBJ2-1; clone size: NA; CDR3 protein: CASSHLNKESYNEQFF; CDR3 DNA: TGTGCCAGCAGCCACCTAAACAAGGAGTCCTACAATGAGCAGTTCTTC
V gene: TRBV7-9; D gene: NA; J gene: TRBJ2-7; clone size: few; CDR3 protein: CASSLGSGTLSYEQYF; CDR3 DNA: TGTGCCAGCAGCTTAGGGTCAGGGACGCTCTCCTACGAGCAGTACTTC